Included here is one T cell receptor beta chain sequence, with context. The antigen is undetermined. The record originates from a study of early T cells in non-severe SARS-CoV-2 infection. Study in general: Bulk RNA isolated from unsorted whole blood underwent sequencing; chains were not paired. Points from the study as a whole: Comparison of clonotypes with VDJdb favored anti-spike CD8 responses while missing private and CD4 specificities.

Looked up from germline, CDR1 is SNHLY and CDR2 is FYNNEI. There are 15 residues in the CDR3. The germline V and J ends were trimmed by 0 bases and 1 base, with 9 bases remaining between them. Individually, cDNA molecules had unique molecular identifiers attached to them. TCRdb reprocessed the 5' RACE reads via MiXCR and lists one record per CDR3 protein. Of tens of thousands of distinct CDR3 sequences listed, roughly an eighth are singletons. The receptor's source is an adult who was a healthcare worker with PCR-confirmed SARS-CoV-2 infection or an uninfected control (not recorded which). The chain couples TRBV2 to TRBJ1-1; D remains ambiguous. The sequencing input was whole blood. The CDR3: CASSEAAGWNTEAFF. Written as DNA, the CDR3 is TGTGCCAGCAGTGAAGCGGCGGGATGGAACACTGAAGCTTTCTTT.